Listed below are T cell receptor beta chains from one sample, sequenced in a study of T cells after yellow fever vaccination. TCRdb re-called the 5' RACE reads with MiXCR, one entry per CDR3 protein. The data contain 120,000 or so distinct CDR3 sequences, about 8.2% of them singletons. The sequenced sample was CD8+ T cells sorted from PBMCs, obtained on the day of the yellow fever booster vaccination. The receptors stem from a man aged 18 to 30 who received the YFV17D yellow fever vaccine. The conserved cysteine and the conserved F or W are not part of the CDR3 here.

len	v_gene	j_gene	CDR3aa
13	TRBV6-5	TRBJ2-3	ASSSIAGGTDTQY
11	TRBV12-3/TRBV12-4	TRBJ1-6	ASSDRVLTPLH
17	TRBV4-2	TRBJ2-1	ASSQEGSTSGPSGNEQF
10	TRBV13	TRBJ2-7	ASSFPLREQY
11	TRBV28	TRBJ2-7	ASSVLQGNEQY
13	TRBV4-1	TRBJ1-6	ASSQTGPRNSPLH
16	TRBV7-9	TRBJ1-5	ASSTTRLDSFSNQPQH
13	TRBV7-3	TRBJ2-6	ASSSPGSGANVLT
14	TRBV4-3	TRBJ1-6	ASSQRGQGHNSPLH
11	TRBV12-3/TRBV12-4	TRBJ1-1	ASRKKMNTLAF
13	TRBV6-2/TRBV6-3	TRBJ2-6	ASSLRASGANVLT